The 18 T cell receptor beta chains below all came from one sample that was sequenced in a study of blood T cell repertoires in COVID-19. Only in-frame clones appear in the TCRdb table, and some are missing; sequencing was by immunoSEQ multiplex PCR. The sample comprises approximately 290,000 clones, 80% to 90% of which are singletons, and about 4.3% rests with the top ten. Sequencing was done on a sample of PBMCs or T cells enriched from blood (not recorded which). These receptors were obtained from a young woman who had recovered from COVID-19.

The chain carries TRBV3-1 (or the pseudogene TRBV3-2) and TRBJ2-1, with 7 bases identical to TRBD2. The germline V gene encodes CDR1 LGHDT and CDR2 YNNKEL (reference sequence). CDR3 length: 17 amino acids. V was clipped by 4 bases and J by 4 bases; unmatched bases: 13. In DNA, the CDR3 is TGTGCCAGCAGCCCCCTCAGGGCCCAGCGGGGATACAATGAGCAGTTCTTC. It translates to CASSPLRAQRGYNEQFF.

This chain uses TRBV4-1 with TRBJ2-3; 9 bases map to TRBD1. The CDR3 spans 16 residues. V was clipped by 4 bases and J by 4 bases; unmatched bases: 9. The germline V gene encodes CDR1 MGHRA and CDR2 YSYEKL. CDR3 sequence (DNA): TGCGCCAGCAGCCGGATGGACAGGGGAATGTCAGATACGCAGTATTTT. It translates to CASSRMDRGMSDTQYF.

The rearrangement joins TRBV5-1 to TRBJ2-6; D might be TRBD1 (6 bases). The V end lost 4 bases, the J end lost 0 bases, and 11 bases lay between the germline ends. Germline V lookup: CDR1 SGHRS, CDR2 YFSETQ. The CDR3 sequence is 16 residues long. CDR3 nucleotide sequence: TGCGCCAGCAGCAAGGGACAAGACTCTGGGGCCAACGTCCTGACTTTC. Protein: CASSKGQDSGANVLTF.

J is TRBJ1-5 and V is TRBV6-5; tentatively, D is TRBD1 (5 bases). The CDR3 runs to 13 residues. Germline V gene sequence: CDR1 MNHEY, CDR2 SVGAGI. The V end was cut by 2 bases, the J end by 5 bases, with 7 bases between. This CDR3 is CASSYDSYQPQHF. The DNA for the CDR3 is TGTGCCAGCAGTTACGACAGTTATCAGCCCCAGCATTTT.

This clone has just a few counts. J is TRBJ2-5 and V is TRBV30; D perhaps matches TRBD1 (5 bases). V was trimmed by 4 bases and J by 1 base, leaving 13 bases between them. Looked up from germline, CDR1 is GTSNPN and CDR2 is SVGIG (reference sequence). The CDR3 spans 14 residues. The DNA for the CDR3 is TGTGCCTGGACTGGTAGGGGCTTCCAAGAGACCCAGTACTTC. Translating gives CAWTGRGFQETQYF.

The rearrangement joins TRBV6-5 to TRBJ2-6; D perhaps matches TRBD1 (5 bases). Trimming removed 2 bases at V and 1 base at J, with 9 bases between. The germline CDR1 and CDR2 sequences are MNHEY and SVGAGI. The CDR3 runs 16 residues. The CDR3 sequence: CASSYGATSGANVLTF. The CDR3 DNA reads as TGTGCCAGCAGTTACGGGGCAACGTCTGGGGCCAACGTCCTGACTTTC.

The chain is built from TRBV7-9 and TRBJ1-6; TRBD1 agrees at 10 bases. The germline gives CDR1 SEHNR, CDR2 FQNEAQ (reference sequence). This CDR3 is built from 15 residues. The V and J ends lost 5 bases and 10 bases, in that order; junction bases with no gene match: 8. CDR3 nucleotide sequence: TGTGCCAGCAGCCAGACAGGGGGCGTAGGATCACCCCTCCACTTT. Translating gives CASSQTGGVGSPLHF.

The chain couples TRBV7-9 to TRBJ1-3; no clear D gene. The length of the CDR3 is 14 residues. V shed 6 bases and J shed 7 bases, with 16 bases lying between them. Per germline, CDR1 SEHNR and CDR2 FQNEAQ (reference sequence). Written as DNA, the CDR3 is TGTGCCAGCAGTCCCGAGCGGGGTAATAACACCATATATTTT. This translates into CASSPERGNNTIYF.

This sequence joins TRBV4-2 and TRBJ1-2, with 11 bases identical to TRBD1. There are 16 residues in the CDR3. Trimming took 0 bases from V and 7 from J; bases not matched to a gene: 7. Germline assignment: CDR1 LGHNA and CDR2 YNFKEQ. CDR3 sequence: CASSQDLGDRGAGYTF. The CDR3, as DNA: TGTGCCAGCAGCCAAGATTTAGGGGACAGGGGGGCTGGCTACACCTTC.

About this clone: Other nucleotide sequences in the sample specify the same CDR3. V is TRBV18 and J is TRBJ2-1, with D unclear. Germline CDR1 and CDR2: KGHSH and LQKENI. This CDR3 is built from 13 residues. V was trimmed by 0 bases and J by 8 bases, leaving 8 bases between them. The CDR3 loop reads CASSPPAGDEQFF. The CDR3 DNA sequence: TGTGCCAGCTCACCACCGGCAGGCGATGAGCAGTTCTTC. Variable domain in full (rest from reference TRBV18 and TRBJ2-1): NAGVMQNPRHLVRRRGQEARLRCSPMKGHSHVYWYRQLPEEGLKFMVYLQKENIIDESGMPKERFSAEFPKEGPSILRIQQVVRGDSAAYFCASSPPAGDEQFFGPGTRLTVL.

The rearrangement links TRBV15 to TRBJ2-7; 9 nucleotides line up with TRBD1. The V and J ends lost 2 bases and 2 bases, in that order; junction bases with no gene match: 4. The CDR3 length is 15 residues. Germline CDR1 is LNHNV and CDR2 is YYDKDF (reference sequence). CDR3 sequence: CATSRPGTGPYEQYF. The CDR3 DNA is TGTGCCACCAGCAGACCCGGGACAGGGCCCTACGAGCAGTACTTC. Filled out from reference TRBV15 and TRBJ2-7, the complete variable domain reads DAMVIQNPRYQVTQFGKPVTLSCSQTLNHNVMYWYQQKSSQAPKLLFHYYDKDFNNEADTPDNFQSRRPNTSFCFLDIRSPGLGDTAMYLCATSRPGTGPYEQYFGPGTRLTVT.

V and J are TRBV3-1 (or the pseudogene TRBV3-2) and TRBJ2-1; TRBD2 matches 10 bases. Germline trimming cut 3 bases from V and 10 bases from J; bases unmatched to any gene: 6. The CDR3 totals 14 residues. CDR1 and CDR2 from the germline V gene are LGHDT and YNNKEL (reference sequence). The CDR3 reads CASSHGTSVGEQFF. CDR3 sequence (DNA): TGTGCCAGCAGCCACGGGACTAGCGTTGGGGAGCAGTTCTTC.

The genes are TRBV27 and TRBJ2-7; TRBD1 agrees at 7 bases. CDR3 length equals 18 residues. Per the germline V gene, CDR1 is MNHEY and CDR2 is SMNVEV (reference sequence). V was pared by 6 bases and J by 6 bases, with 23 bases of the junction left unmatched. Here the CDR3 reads CASSSPLRQGWKEVEQYF. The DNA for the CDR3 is TGTGCCAGCAGCTCACCCCTGCGACAGGGATGGAAAGAGGTCGAGCAGTACTTC.

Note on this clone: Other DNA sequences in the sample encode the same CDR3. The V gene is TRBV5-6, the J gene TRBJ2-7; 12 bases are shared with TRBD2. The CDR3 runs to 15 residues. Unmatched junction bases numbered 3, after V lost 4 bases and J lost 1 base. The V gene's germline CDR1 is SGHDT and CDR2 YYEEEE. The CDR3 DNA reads TGTGCCAGCAGCCGCGGACTAGCGGGATCCTACGAGCAGTACTTC. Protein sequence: CASSRGLAGSYEQYF.

DNA of the CDR3: TGCGCCAGCAGCCAAGGGGGCGGGAGGGGGCCTTCTGGAAACACCATATATTTT. It yields the protein CASSQGGGRGPSGNTIYF. The chain couples TRBV4-1 to TRBJ1-3; 7 nucleotides align to TRBD1. Germline-derived CDR1 and CDR2 are MGHRA and YSYEKL. This CDR3 is 18 amino acids long. Trimming took 1 base from V and 1 from J; bases not matched to a gene: 10.

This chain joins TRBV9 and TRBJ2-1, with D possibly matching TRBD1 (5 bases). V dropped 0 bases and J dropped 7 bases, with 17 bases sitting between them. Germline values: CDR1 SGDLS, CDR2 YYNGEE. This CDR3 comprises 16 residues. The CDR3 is CASSVATTPGHNEQFF. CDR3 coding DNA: TGTGCCAGCAGCGTAGCTACGACCCCAGGGCATAATGAGCAGTTCTTC.

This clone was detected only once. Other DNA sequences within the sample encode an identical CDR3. CDR3 nucleotides: TGTGCCAGCTCACCCCAGGGGAACACTGAAGCTTTCTTT. Protein: CASSPQGNTEAFF. The chain carries TRBV18 and TRBJ1-1; perhaps TRBD1 as D (5 bases). The CDR3 contains 13 residues. With 3 bases removed from V and 1 base from J, the gap between germline ends came to 6 bases. Germline values: CDR1 KGHSH, CDR2 LQKENI.

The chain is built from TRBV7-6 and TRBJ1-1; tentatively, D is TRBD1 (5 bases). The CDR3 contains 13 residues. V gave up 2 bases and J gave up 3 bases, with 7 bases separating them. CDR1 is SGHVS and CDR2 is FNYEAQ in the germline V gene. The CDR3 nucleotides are TGTGCCAGCAGCTTACGACAGCACACTGAAGCTTTCTTT. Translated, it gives CASSLRQHTEAFF.